This T cell receptor beta chain derives from a study of cytomegalovirus exposure and HLA in healthy donors. At the level of the study: Early released data had 80 million or so unique TCRs, all coming from HLA-typed donors.

Study-wide results and caveats: Accurate HLA-A and HLA-B prediction from TCR beta sequences was reported for most subjects. Association with HLA alleles at 0.05 false discovery rate was found for 15,000 to 20,000 TCR beta sequences in a later analysis.

As concerns this clone: The antigen is undetermined.

PCR employed 60 Vbeta and 13 Jbeta primers. Here immunoSEQ multiplex PCR was the method, and the copy in TCRdb shows in-frame clones only, minus some. The top ten hold about 5% of the sample, which has roughly 150,000 clones, approximately 80% seen once. The V end lost 6 bases, the J end lost 5 bases, and 14 bases lay between the germline ends. CDR3 length: 14 amino acids. Per germline, CDR1 SGHVS and CDR2 FNYEAQ. This receptor was taken from a man aged 25-45 years in good health and CMV-seropositive. The chain employs TRBV7-6 and TRBJ2-1; maybe TRBD1 (5 bases). Specimen: PBMCs. This chain's CDR3 is CASSTSTANNEQFF. The CDR3 DNA follows: TGTGCCAGCAGTACCTCGACAGCAAACAATGAGCAGTTCTTC.